The 26 T cell receptor beta chains below all came from one sample that was sequenced in a study of human T cells and chemical hapten exposure. One entry per CDR3 protein results from TCRdb running MiXCR on the RACE reads. Here the sample spans 380,000 or so distinct CDR3 sequences, approximately 4.4% being singletons. Time point in this sample: patch test 1, 2 weeks after DPC sensitization. Treatment in this sample: therapeutic diphenylcyclopropenone sensitization with weekly scalp DPC. The source was whole blood, collected in connection with sensitization to the hapten diphenylcyclopropenone (DPC). The receptors were sampled from a woman in her forties or fifties with alopecia areata. Some clones in this sample may be carry-over from other donors' samples.

The rearrangement joins TRBV5-1 to TRBJ1-2; 8 nucleotides match TRBD1. Germline trimming cut 3 bases from V and 4 bases from J; bases unmatched to any gene: 8. Germline V gene lookup returns CDR1 SGHRS and CDR2 YFSETQ. CDR3 length: 15 amino acids. The CDR3 nucleotides are TGCGCCAGCAGCTCTCCAGGGGGCGCCGGCTATGGCTACACCTTC. Translated: CASSSPGGAGYGYTF.

Here the CDR3 DNA reads TGTGCCAGCAGCCTAAACAGGGGGCGCGACTATGGCTACACCTTC. Translating it yields CASSLNRGRDYGYTF. This rearrangement joins TRBV7-9 to TRBJ1-2; TRBD1 matches at 9 bases. This CDR3 is built from 15 residues. Losses at the gene ends were 5 bases for V and 3 bases for J; bases not matched to a gene: 7. CDR1 is SEHNR and CDR2 is FQNEAQ in the germline V gene (reference sequence). Together with reference TRBV7-9 and TRBJ1-2, the CDR3 gives the full variable domain: DTGVSQNPRHKITKRGQNVTFRCDPISEHNRLYWYRQTLGQGPEFLTYFQNEAQLEKSRLLSDRFSAERPKGSFSTLEIQRTEQGDSAMYLCASSLNRGRDYGYTFGSGTRLTVV.

V gene TRBV4-3 combines with J gene TRBJ1-5; perhaps TRBD1 as D (5 bases). This CDR3 spans 15 amino acids. Germline V lookup: CDR1 LGHNA, CDR2 YSLEER. With 1 base removed from V and 5 bases from J, the gap between germline ends came to 12 bases. The CDR3 nucleotides read TGCGCCAGCAGCCAAGCCCGGGACGGGTATCAGCCCCAGCATTTT. It yields the protein CASSQARDGYQPQHF.

This clonotype was observed a handful of times. The chain recombines TRBV7-2 with TRBJ1-6; TRBD1 aligns across 10 bases. The CDR3 covers 14 residues. With V trimmed by 3 bases and J by 8 bases, 1 base remained unmatched. Germline values: CDR1 SGHTA, CDR2 FQGNSA. CDR3 nucleotides: TGTGCCAGCAGCTTGGGACAGGGGCATTCACCCCTCCACTTT. Translation: CASSLGQGHSPLHF.

This clonotype was seen repeatedly, ten times or more. This sequence joins TRBV14 and TRBJ1-1; a possible D gene is TRBD1 (5 bases). V lost 7 bases and J lost 0, with 12 bases in between. The CDR3 contains 14 residues. CDR1 SGHDN and CDR2 FVKESK come from the germline V gene. The DNA of the CDR3 is TGTGCCAGCACCCCCCTAGGGGTGAACACTGAAGCTTTCTTT. The encoded protein is CASTPLGVNTEAFF.

This clonotype has only a few counts. The rearrangement joins TRBV4-2 to TRBJ1-1, with 11 bases matching TRBD1. J lost 11 bases, V lost 5 bases, and 13 bases had no gene match. The germline CDR1 and CDR2 sequences are LGHNA and YNFKEQ. The CDR3 totals 15 residues. The CDR3 bases are TGTGCCAGCAGCGGACAGGGGGCGACACTAGGGGATGCTTTCTTT. It yields the protein CASSGQGATLGDAFF.

This clonotype was recorded a few times. The chain joins TRBV9 to TRBJ2-3, with TRBD2 as a possible D gene (6 bases). Germline assignment: CDR1 SGDLS and CDR2 YYNGEE. Trimming cost V 0 bases and J 4 bases, with 18 bases left between them. This CDR3 comprises 17 residues. The CDR3 DNA reads TGTGCCAGCAGCGTAGCTCCACCGGGCTCGGGAGCAGATACGCAGTATTTT. Translating gives CASSVAPPGSGADTQYF.

This rearrangement joins TRBV27 to TRBJ2-7; D call uncertain. The CDR3 has 14 amino acids. Germline V CDR1 and CDR2: MNHEY, SMNVEV (reference sequence). The ends were cut back, 4 bases at V and 2 bases at J, with 12 bases in the middle. The CDR3 nucleotides are TGTGCCAGCAGTTCCCTCCGAGCCGCCTACGAGCAGTACTTC. Its protein is CASSSLRAAYEQYF.

This clonotype was counted at least ten times. The V and J genes are TRBV5-1 and TRBJ1-2; D unresolved. The germline gives CDR1 SGHRS, CDR2 YFSETQ. This CDR3 spans 13 amino acids. The germline V and J ends were trimmed by 4 bases and 3 bases, with 10 bases remaining between them. The CDR3 coding sequence is TGCGCCAGCAGCCCCGACGGAGACTATGGCTACACCTTC. It yields the protein CASSPDGDYGYTF.

The chain has TRBV29-1 and TRBJ2-1; D may be TRBD1 or TRBD2 (6 bases each). The CDR3 contains 13 residues. Germline CDR1 and CDR2: SQVTM and ANQGSEA. Trimming stripped 2 bases from V and 9 bases from J, with 14 bases between. The CDR3 spells CSVENPGAGEQFF. CDR3 sequence (DNA): TGCAGCGTTGAAAATCCGGGGGCGGGTGAGCAGTTCTTC.

The J gene is TRBJ2-2, the V gene TRBV29-1; 9 positions agree with TRBD1. J was trimmed by 6 bases and V by 4 bases; bases with no gene match: 6. The CDR3 has 14 residues. Germline V gene lookup returns CDR1 SQVTM and CDR2 ANQGSEA. CDR3 nucleotides: TGCAGCGTTGGGGCACAGGGGGCGGCCGGGGAGCTGTTTTTT. Protein sequence: CSVGAQGAAGELFF.

At least ten counts were recorded for this clonotype. J is TRBJ2-3 and V is TRBV29-1; a weak D match, TRBD2 (6 bases). CDR1 is SQVTM and CDR2 is ANQGSEA in the germline V gene. This CDR3 is built from 16 residues. CDR3 bases: TGCAGTATCTCCGGGACTTCTCTCCAACTCACAGATACGCAGTATTTT. This gives the protein CSISGTSLQLTDTQYF.

The sample holds a few counts of this clonotype. The chain uses TRBV20-1 and TRBJ2-2, with 8 positions matching TRBD1. Per the germline V gene, CDR1 is DFQATT and CDR2 is SNEGSKA (reference sequence). With V trimmed by 3 bases and J by 6 bases, 6 bases remained unmatched. The CDR3 totals 14 residues. The CDR3: CSASPGQAAGELFF. In nucleotides, the CDR3 is TGCAGTGCTAGTCCGGGACAGGCGGCCGGGGAGCTGTTTTTT.

This clonotype was seen repeatedly, ten times or more. The chain recombines TRBV28 with TRBJ2-1; 16 nucleotides align to TRBD2. Germline V CDR1 and CDR2: MDHEN, SYDVKM. The junction had 7 bases not matched to a gene; V was cut back by 4 bases and J by 7 bases. The CDR3 extends over 17 amino acids. The CDR3: CASSSPGLAGGRNEQFF. The CDR3 DNA follows: TGTGCCAGCAGTTCCCCGGGACTAGCGGGAGGGCGGAATGAGCAGTTCTTC.

The table lists this clonotype with many counts. The DNA of the CDR3 is TGTGCCAGCAACCCACGGGACAGTAAAAACATTCAGTACTTC. It translates to CASNPRDSKNIQYF. The chain has TRBV28 and TRBJ2-4, with 7 bases lining up with TRBD1. CDR3 length: 14 residues. Losses at the gene ends were 7 bases for V and 4 bases for J; bases not matched to a gene: 7. The germline V gene has CDR1 MDHEN and CDR2 SYDVKM.

V is TRBV29-1 and J is TRBJ1-5; weak D call: TRBD1 (6 bases). There are 13 residues in the CDR3. The V and J ends lost 0 bases and 7 bases respectively, with 10 bases between them. Germline CDR1 reads SQVTM; CDR2 reads ANQGSEA. The CDR3 coding sequence is TGCAGCGTTGAAGAAGGTAGGGGGCAGCCCCAGCATTTT. Protein product: CSVEEGRGQPQHF.

In its sample, this clonotype was seen a few times. This rearrangement joins TRBV29-1 to TRBJ2-1, with 7 bases that match TRBD1. Germline V lookup: CDR1 SQVTM, CDR2 ANQGSEA. There are 14 residues in the CDR3. The ends lost 7 bases at V and 5 bases at J; junction bases unmatched: 11. The CDR3 region is CSARTGVRDNEQFF. The CDR3 nucleotides read TGCAGCGCCCGAACAGGGGTGAGGGACAATGAGCAGTTCTTC.

This clonotype was observed a handful of times. The gene calls are TRBV6-1 and TRBJ2-6, with D perhaps being TRBD1 or TRBD2 (5 bases each). Germline V gene sequence: CDR1 MNHNS, CDR2 SASEGT. CDR3 length equals 13 residues. Trimming stripped 7 bases from V and 4 bases from J, with 8 bases between. CDR3 sequence: CASTGAGANVLTF. DNA of the CDR3: TGTGCCAGCACCGGGGCCGGGGCCAACGTCCTGACTTTC.

This clonotype was observed many times. The chain recombines TRBV7-3 with TRBJ1-2; 10 positions match TRBD1. CDR3 size: 13 residues. Trimming took 4 bases from V and 4 from J; bases not matched to a gene: 0. Germline CDR1 is SGHTA and CDR2 is FQGTGA. CDR3 sequence (DNA): TGTGCCAGCAGCTGGACAGGGGGCTATGGCTACACCTTC. It is translated as CASSWTGGYGYTF.

This clonotype was counted many times. V and J are TRBV18 and TRBJ2-7; D could derive from TRBD1 or TRBD2 (5 bases each). CDR1 is KGHSH and CDR2 is LQKENI in the germline V gene. V was trimmed by 3 bases and J by 1 base, leaving 13 bases between them. This CDR3 has 15 amino acids. As DNA, the CDR3 is TGTGCCAGCTCACCCGGGACGTACCCTTCCTACGAGCAGTACTTC. Encoded protein: CASSPGTYPSYEQYF.

This clonotype was counted many times. The genes are TRBV2 and TRBJ1-2, with D uncertain. Germline V gene sequence: CDR1 SNHLY, CDR2 FYNNEI. The CDR3 runs 14 residues. Trimming stripped 6 bases from V and 2 bases from J, with 13 bases between. This CDR3 reads CASSLFGPNYGYTF. Written as DNA, the CDR3 is TGTGCCAGCAGCCTGTTTGGACCGAACTATGGCTACACCTTC.

Points on this clonotype: Since a much larger clone is just one base distant, this may be a read error. This chain uses TRBV7-6 with TRBJ1-2; maybe TRBD1 (5 bases). The CDR3 length is 13 residues. Between the trimmed V and J ends, which lost 8 bases and 3 bases, there was a span of 13 bases. Germline V gives CDR1 SGHVS, CDR2 FNYEAQ. As DNA, the CDR3 is TGTGCCAGCGACCCCTTGACAGACTATGGCTACACCTTC. This sequence encodes CASDPLTDYGYTF.

J is TRBJ2-1 and V is TRBV14, with D unresolved. The CDR3 has 15 amino acids. V lost 4 bases and J 0 bases, leaving 10 bases between the germline ends. Germline V gives CDR1 SGHDN, CDR2 FVKESK. CDR3 in amino acids: CASSRSTSSYNEQFF. In DNA, the CDR3 is TGTGCCAGCAGCCGGTCCACGAGCTCCTACAATGAGCAGTTCTTC.

This clonotype was recorded many times. The rearrangement uses TRBV29-1 and TRBJ1-5, with a possible D match to TRBD1 (5 bases). Germline V gene sequence: CDR1 SQVTM, CDR2 ANQGSEA. The germline V and J ends were trimmed by 6 bases and 0 bases, with 9 bases remaining between them. The CDR3 has 13 residues. CDR3: CSVGANSNQPQHF. Written as DNA, the CDR3 is TGCAGCGTCGGGGCCAATAGCAATCAGCCCCAGCATTTT.

The rearrangement links TRBV14 to TRBJ2-1, with a tentative D call TRBD1 (6 bases). V dropped 0 bases and J dropped 11 bases, with 11 bases sitting between them. CDR1 is SGHDN, CDR2 FVKESK, per germline. The CDR3 has 13 residues. CDR3: CASSQDLQGKQFF. Here the CDR3 DNA reads TGTGCCAGCAGCCAAGATCTCCAGGGGAAGCAGTTCTTC. The full variable domain, with the rest looked up from reference TRBV14 and TRBJ2-1, is EAGVTQFPSHSVIEKGQTVTLRCDPISGHDNLYWYRRVMGKEIKFLLHFVKESKQDESGMPNNRFLAERTGGTYSTLKVQPAELEDSGVYFCASSQDLQGKQFFGPGTRLTVL.

This clonotype was detected a few times. The CDR3 reads CSARSNGLARYEQYF. The CDR3 DNA sequence: TGCAGTGCTAGGAGTAACGGACTAGCTCGCTACGAGCAGTACTTC. This chain links TRBV20-1 with TRBJ2-7, with 8 positions matching TRBD2. The length of the CDR3 is 15 residues. Germline trimming cut 3 bases from V and 3 bases from J; bases unmatched to any gene: 10. The germline CDR1 and CDR2 sequences are DFQATT and SNEGSKA (reference sequence).